These T cell receptor beta chains were read from a single sample in a study of shared clonotypes between healthy human individuals. The protocol was immunoSEQ multiplex PCR, while the TCRdb copy is restricted to in-frame clones and leaves out a portion. The data hold 950,000 to 1,100,000 clones, with 65% to 75% observed a single time. Sequences were obtained from memory CD4+ T cells sorted from blood. All receptors derive from a man aged 18 to 30 in good health. CDR3s leave out the opening cysteine and the closing phenylalanine or tryptophan. Fields, in order: V gene, clone size, J gene, CDR3 protein. Expanded clones get a size class; other rows say once, few or many, or leave the size out.

V gene: TRBV5-1
clone size: few
J gene: TRBJ1-6
CDR3 protein: ASSSGTGNSPLH

V gene: TRBV2
clone size: -
J gene: TRBJ1-1
CDR3 protein: ASRGQLGTEAF

V gene: TRBV19
clone size: -
J gene: TRBJ1-1
CDR3 protein: ASSNTGGNTEAF

V gene: TRBV28
clone size: -
J gene: TRBJ1-4
CDR3 protein: ASSLQGSNEKLF

V gene: TRBV2
clone size: many
J gene: TRBJ2-7
CDR3 protein: ASSTTGGQQY

V gene: TRBV4-1
clone size: -
J gene: TRBJ2-5
CDR3 protein: ASSHELLAGGQETQY

V gene: TRBV7-3
clone size: few
J gene: TRBJ1-1
CDR3 protein: ASSLQRNTEAF

V gene: TRBV5-1
clone size: -
J gene: TRBJ1-4
CDR3 protein: ASRDRATNEKLF

V gene: TRBV28
clone size: -
J gene: TRBJ1-2
CDR3 protein: ASSHLRDSSNYGYT

V gene: TRBV7-3
clone size: once
J gene: TRBJ2-3
CDR3 protein: ASSQQADTDTQY

V gene: TRBV6-5
clone size: -
J gene: TRBJ1-2
CDR3 protein: ASSSRGRRGYT

V gene: TRBV19
clone size: -
J gene: TRBJ1-2
CDR3 protein: ASINSGTGGARYGYT

V gene: TRBV5-4
clone size: -
J gene: TRBJ2-5
CDR3 protein: ASSGGLAGFQETQY

V gene: TRBV16
clone size: -
J gene: TRBJ2-7
CDR3 protein: ASSRLAGLDEQY

V gene: TRBV7-2
clone size: once
J gene: TRBJ2-7
CDR3 protein: ASSPQSGGTYEQY

V gene: TRBV7-9
clone size: -
J gene: TRBJ1-1
CDR3 protein: ASSLFRGVGTEAF

V gene: TRBV12-1
clone size: -
J gene: TRBJ2-3
CDR3 protein: ASSSPGLAGGGGSTDTQY

V gene: TRBV6-4
clone size: once
J gene: TRBJ2-7
CDR3 protein: ASDGTGVHEQY

V gene: TRBV6-7
clone size: -
J gene: TRBJ2-2
CDR3 protein: ASSYDGELF

V gene: TRBV7-8
clone size: -
J gene: TRBJ1-5
CDR3 protein: ASSLDQPGQGRNQPQH

V gene: TRBV28
clone size: -
J gene: TRBJ1-5
CDR3 protein: ASSLAASNQPQH

V gene: TRBV9
clone size: -
J gene: TRBJ2-1
CDR3 protein: ASSVWVAGGYNEQF

V gene: TRBV7-8
clone size: -
J gene: TRBJ2-2
CDR3 protein: ASIERPIMGTGELF

V gene: TRBV5-6
clone size: -
J gene: TRBJ1-5
CDR3 protein: ASSLSWANQPQH

V gene: TRBV18
clone size: -
J gene: TRBJ1-6
CDR3 protein: ASSPPGGNSPLH

V gene: TRBV7-2
clone size: -
J gene: TRBJ1-6
CDR3 protein: ASSLQRGAKGSPLH

V gene: TRBV19
clone size: -
J gene: TRBJ1-2
CDR3 protein: ASSLQGLSNYGYT

V gene: TRBV30
clone size: few
J gene: TRBJ2-2
CDR3 protein: AWKGQGNTGELF

V gene: TRBV11-2
clone size: -
J gene: TRBJ2-3
CDR3 protein: ASSLEWLAGDSTDTQY

V gene: TRBV5-4
clone size: -
J gene: TRBJ1-2
CDR3 protein: ASSSSGQGMSGYT

V gene: TRBV20-1
clone size: once
J gene: TRBJ1-2
CDR3 protein: SATVGAGYT

V gene: TRBV18
clone size: -
J gene: TRBJ2-3
CDR3 protein: ASSPLRDTQY

V gene: TRBV6-4
clone size: -
J gene: TRBJ2-3
CDR3 protein: ASSVEAGIPTDTQY

V gene: TRBV30
clone size: -
J gene: TRBJ1-5
CDR3 protein: AWSVKGQGYQPQH

V gene: TRBV4-3
clone size: -
J gene: TRBJ2-1
CDR3 protein: ASSQETGYSSYNEQF

V gene: TRBV15
clone size: -
J gene: TRBJ2-7
CDR3 protein: ATSRDRGTNYEQY

V gene: TRBV6-5
clone size: few
J gene: TRBJ2-3
CDR3 protein: ASSNYAGGPNTQY

V gene: TRBV18
clone size: -
J gene: TRBJ1-1
CDR3 protein: ASSPELNTEAF

V gene: TRBV10-3
clone size: -
J gene: TRBJ2-1
CDR3 protein: AISKGLAGVDEQF

V gene: TRBV18
clone size: -
J gene: TRBJ2-7
CDR3 protein: ASSRGQESYEQY

V gene: TRBV7-6
clone size: -
J gene: TRBJ2-7
CDR3 protein: ASSFRTSGRDSYEQY

V gene: TRBV2
clone size: -
J gene: TRBJ2-7
CDR3 protein: ASTRDMLPYEQY

V gene: TRBV29-1
clone size: -
J gene: TRBJ1-2
CDR3 protein: SVDRVTFKGYT

V gene: TRBV4-1
clone size: -
J gene: TRBJ2-3
CDR3 protein: ASSPVAQGTDTQY

V gene: TRBV5-1
clone size: -
J gene: TRBJ2-7
CDR3 protein: ASRKDRGVDEQY

V gene: TRBV4-1
clone size: -
J gene: TRBJ1-1
CDR3 protein: ASSQGAGALLIGAF

V gene: TRBV30
clone size: -
J gene: TRBJ1-6
CDR3 protein: AWKEGNSPLH

V gene: TRBV9
clone size: -
J gene: TRBJ2-7
CDR3 protein: ASSAEGHPYEQY

V gene: TRBV28
clone size: -
J gene: TRBJ1-2
CDR3 protein: ASSLPGFNYGYT

V gene: TRBV10-3
clone size: -
J gene: TRBJ2-1
CDR3 protein: AISYGQGGSYNEQF

V gene: TRBV5-4
clone size: -
J gene: TRBJ2-3
CDR3 protein: ASSLQGTDTQY

V gene: TRBV30
clone size: -
J gene: TRBJ1-3
CDR3 protein: AWNAGVGNTIY

V gene: TRBV7-6
clone size: -
J gene: TRBJ1-3
CDR3 protein: ASSSSTNRGPGNTIY

V gene: TRBV7-9
clone size: -
J gene: TRBJ2-3
CDR3 protein: ASSFTDTQY

V gene: TRBV27
clone size: -
J gene: TRBJ1-2
CDR3 protein: ASSFSDRDYGYT

V gene: TRBV18
clone size: once
J gene: TRBJ2-1
CDR3 protein: ASSPRLAGSGDNEQF

V gene: TRBV18
clone size: -
J gene: TRBJ2-7
CDR3 protein: ASSRLQGGDEQY

V gene: TRBV19
clone size: many
J gene: TRBJ2-2
CDR3 protein: ASSIDPYGFLTGELF

V gene: TRBV27
clone size: -
J gene: TRBJ2-7
CDR3 protein: ASRRDLYYEQY

V gene: TRBV6-5
clone size: few
J gene: TRBJ2-7
CDR3 protein: ASSYSGSGSFYEQY